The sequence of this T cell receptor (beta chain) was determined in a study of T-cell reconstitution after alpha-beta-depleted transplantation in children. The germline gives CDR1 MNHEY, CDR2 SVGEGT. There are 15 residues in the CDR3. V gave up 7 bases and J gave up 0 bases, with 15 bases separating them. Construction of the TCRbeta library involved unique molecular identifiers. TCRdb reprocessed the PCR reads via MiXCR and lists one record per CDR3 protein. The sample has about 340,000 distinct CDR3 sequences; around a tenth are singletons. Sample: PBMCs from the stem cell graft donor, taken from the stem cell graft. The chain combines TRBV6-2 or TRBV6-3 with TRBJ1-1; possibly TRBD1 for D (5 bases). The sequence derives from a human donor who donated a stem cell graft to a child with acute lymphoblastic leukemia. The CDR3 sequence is CASIGVGAMNTEAFF. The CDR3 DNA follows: TGTGCCAGCATAGGAGTCGGGGCAATGAACACTGAAGCTTTCTTT.